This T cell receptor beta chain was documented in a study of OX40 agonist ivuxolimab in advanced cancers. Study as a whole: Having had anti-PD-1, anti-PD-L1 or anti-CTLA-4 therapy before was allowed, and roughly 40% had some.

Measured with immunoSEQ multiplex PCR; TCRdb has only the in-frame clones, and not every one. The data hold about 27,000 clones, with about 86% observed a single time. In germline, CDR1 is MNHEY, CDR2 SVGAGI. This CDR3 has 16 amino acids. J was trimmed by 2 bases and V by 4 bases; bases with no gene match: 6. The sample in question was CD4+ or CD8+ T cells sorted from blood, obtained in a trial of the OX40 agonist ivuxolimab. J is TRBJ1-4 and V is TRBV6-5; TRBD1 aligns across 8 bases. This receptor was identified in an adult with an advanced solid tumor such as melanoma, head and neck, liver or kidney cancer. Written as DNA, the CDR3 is TGTGCCAGCAGTTCCCGAAACAGGGGGACTAATGAAAAACTGTTTTTT. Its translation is CASSSRNRGTNEKLFF.